This T cell receptor (beta chain) emerged from a study of blood T cell repertoires in COVID-19. About the study: Italy, Spain and the United States were the sources of the convalescent and acute COVID-19 samples.

The table came from immunoSEQ multiplex PCR; TCRdb's copy has only in-frame clones and leaves some out. Here the sample spans about 190,000 clones, roughly 80% being singletons. Unmatched junction bases numbered 7, after V lost 8 bases and J lost 1 base. CDR1 and CDR2 (germline): LNHDA, SQIVND (reference sequence). CDR3 length: 15 residues. This clone was seen just once. The TCR was taken from a woman in her thirties who had recovered from COVID-19. The sample consisted of PBMCs or T cells enriched from blood (not recorded which). The rearrangement links TRBV19 to TRBJ2-2; 7 bases align to TRBD1. The CDR3 DNA follows: TGTGCCAGTTTAACCAGACAGGGGAACACCGGGGAGCTGTTTTTT. Encoded protein: CASLTRQGNTGELFF.